This TCR beta chain was sequenced during a study of blood T cell repertoires in COVID-19. Study-wide context: Some COVID-19 samples were acute and others convalescent; all came from the United States, Italy and Spain.

Participant reports of clinical history set cohort assignment. Within 2 weeks before study entry, exposed participants met a COVID-19 case. The CDR3 is made up of 13 amino acids. Germline-derived CDR1 and CDR2 are SNHLY and FYNNEI. V was clipped by 7 bases and J by 13 bases, with 22 bases between them. Authors' analysis steps: Nucleated cell number was recorded as an estimate derived from reference gene primer amplification. The method was immunoSEQ multiplex PCR; TCRdb's version includes in-frame clones alone and lacks a portion of them. V and J calls and clone size are those listed in that table; D and trimming were worked out from the DNA. The data show a few hundred thousand clones, roughly 90% seen once.

Sequenced input: PBMCs or T cells enriched from blood (not recorded which). V is TRBV2 and J is TRBJ1-2; TRBD1 is a possible D gene (6 bases). The sequence was obtained from a woman between 25 and 40 years old who had been exposed to COVID-19. For the CDR3, the DNA is TGTGCCAGCACCCAACAAACAGGGACCGTGGGCACCTTC. It yields the protein CASTQQTGTVGTF.